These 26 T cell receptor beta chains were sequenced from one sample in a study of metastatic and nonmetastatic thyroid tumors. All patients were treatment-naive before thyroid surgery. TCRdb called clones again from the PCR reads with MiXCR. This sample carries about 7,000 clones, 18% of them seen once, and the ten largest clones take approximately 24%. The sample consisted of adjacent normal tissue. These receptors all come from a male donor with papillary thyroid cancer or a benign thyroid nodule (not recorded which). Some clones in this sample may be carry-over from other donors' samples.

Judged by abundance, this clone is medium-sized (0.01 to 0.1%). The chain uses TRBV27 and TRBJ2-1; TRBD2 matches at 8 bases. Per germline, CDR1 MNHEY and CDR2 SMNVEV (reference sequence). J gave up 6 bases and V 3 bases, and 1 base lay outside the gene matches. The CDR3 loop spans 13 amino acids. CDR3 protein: CASSFGGGNEQFF. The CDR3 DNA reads TGTGCCAGCAGTTTCGGGGGGGGCAATGAGCAGTTCTTC.

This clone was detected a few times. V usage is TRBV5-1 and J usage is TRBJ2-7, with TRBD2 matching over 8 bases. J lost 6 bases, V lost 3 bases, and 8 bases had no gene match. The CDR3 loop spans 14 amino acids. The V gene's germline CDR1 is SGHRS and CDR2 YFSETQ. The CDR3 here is CASSSLAGEGEQYF. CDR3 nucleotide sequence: TGCGCCAGCAGCTCTCTAGCGGGCGAGGGCGAGCAGTACTTC.

CDR3 bases: TGCAGTGCTAGATCGGGGGAGGGCCATGGTGAGCAGTTCTTC. Translating it yields CSARSGEGHGEQFF. This chain joins TRBV20-1 and TRBJ2-1; 7 bases are shared with TRBD2. With 2 bases clipped from V and 9 bases from J, the junction kept 10 bases outside the gene matches. CDR1 is DFQATT, CDR2 SNEGSKA, per germline (reference sequence). This CDR3 contains 14 residues.

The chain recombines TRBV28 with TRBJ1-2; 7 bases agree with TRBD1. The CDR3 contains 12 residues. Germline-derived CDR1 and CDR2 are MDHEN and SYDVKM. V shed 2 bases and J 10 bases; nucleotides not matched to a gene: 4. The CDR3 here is CASSLSTGAYTF. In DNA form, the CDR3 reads TGTGCCAGCAGTTTAAGTACAGGGGCCTACACCTTC.

The CDR3 DNA follows: TGTGCCAGCAGCTTACAGCGGGAGGGCAATGAGCAGTTCTTC. Protein sequence: CASSLQREGNEQFF. The chain uses TRBV7-3 and TRBJ2-1, with TRBD2 identical over 10 bases. V shed 2 bases, J shed 6 bases, and the junction held 1 base outside the gene matches. The CDR3 covers 14 residues. Germline V gene lookup returns CDR1 SGHTA and CDR2 FQGTGA. Based on the CDR3 plus reference TRBV7-3 and TRBJ2-1, the full variable domain is GAGVSQTPSNKVTEKGKYVELRCDPISGHTALYWYRQSLGQGPEFLIYFQGTGAADDSGLPNDRFFAVRPEGSVSTLKIQRTERGDSAVYLCASSLQREGNEQFFGPGTRLTVL.

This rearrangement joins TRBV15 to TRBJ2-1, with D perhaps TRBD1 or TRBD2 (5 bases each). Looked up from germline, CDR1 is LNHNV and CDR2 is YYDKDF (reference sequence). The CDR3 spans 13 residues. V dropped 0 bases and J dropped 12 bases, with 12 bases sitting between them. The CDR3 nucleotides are TGTGCCACCAGCAGAGATGTAGGGGAGAGGCAGTTCTTC. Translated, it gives CATSRDVGERQFF.

CDR3 amino acids: CASSVAGGGTDTQYF. The CDR3 bases are TGTGCCAGCAGTGTAGCGGGGGGCGGCACAGATACGCAGTATTTT. J is TRBJ2-3 and V is TRBV6-1; TRBD2 matches at 10 bases. Germline-derived CDR1 and CDR2 are MNHNS and SASEGT. The CDR3 runs 15 residues. Unmatched junction bases numbered 2, after V lost 4 bases and J lost 1 base.

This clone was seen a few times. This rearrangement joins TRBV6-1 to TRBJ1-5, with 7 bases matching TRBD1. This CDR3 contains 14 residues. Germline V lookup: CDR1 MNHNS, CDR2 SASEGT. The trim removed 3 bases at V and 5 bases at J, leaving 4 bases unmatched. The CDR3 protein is CASSDPRGDQPQHF. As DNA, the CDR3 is TGTGCCAGCAGTGACCCCAGGGGGGATCAGCCCCAGCATTTT.

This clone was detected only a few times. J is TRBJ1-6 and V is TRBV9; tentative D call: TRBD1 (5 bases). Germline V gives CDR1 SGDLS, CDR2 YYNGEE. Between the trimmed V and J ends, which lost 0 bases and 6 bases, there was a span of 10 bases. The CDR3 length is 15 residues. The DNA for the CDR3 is TGTGCCAGCAGCGTAGATGGGGGTATTAATTCACCCCTCCACTTT. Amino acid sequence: CASSVDGGINSPLHF. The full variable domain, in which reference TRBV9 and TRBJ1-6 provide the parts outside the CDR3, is DSGVTQTPKHLITATGQRVTLRCSPRSGDLSVYWYQQSLDQGLQFLIQYYNGEERAKGNILERFSAQQFPDLHSELNLSSLELGDSALYFCASSVDGGINSPLHFGNGTRLTVT.

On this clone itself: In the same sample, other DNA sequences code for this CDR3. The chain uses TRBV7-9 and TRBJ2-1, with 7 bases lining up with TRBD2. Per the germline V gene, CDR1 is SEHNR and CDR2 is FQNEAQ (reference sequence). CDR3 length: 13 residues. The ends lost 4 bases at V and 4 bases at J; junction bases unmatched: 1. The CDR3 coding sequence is TGTGCCAGCAGCTCGGGGGGTTACAATGAGCAGTTCTTC. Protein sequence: CASSSGGYNEQFF.

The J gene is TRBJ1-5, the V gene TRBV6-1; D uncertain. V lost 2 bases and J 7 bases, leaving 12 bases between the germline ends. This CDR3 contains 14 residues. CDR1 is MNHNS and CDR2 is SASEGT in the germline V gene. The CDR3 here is CASSEPRLRQPQHF. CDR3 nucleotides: TGTGCCAGCAGTGAACCCAGGTTAAGGCAGCCCCAGCATTTT.

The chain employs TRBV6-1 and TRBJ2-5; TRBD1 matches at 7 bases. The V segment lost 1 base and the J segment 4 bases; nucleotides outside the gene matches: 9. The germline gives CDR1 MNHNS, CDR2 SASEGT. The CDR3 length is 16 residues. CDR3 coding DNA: TGTGCCAGCAGTGAAGTCCCCGGGACAGCGAGAGAGACCCAGTACTTC. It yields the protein CASSEVPGTARETQYF.

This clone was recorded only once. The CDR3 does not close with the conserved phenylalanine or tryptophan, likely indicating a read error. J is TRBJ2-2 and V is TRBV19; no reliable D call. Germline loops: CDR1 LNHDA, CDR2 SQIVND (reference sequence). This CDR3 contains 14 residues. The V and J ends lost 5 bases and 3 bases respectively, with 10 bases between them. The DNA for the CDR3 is TGTGCCAGTAGTGCCTTACACGACACCGGGGAGCTGTTTTCT. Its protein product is CASSALHDTGELFS.

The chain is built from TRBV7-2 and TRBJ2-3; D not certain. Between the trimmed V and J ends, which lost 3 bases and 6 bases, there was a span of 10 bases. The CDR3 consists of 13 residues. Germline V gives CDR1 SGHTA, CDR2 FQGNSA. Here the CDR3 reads CASSLDRSDTQYF. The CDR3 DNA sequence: TGTGCCAGCAGCTTGGACCGCTCTGATACGCAGTATTTT. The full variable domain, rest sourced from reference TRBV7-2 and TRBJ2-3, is GAGVSQSPSNKVTEKGKDVELRCDPISGHTALYWYRQSLGQGLEFLIYFQGNSAPDKSGLPSDRFSAERTGGSVSTLTIQRTQQEDSAVYLCASSLDRSDTQYFGPGTRLTVL.

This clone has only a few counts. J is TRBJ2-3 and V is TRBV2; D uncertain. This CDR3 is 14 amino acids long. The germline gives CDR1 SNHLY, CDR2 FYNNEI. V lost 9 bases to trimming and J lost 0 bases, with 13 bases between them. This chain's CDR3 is CASSRASSTDTQYF. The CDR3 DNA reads TGTGCCAGTTCCCGGGCCTCTAGCACAGATACGCAGTATTTT.

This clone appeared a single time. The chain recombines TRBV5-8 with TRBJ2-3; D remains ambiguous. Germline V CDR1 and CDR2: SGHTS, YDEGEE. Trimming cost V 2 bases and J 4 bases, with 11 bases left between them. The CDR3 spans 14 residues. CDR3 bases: TGTGCCAGCAGCTTACCGGCAGTCGCAGATACGCAGTATTTT. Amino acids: CASSLPAVADTQYF.

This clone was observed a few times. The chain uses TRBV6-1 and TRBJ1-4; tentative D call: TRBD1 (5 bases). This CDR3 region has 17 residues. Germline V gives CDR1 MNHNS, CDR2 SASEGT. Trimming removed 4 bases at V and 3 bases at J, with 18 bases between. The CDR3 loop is CASSVMGTPLANEKLFF. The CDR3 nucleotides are TGTGCCAGCAGTGTTATGGGGACGCCTTTGGCTAATGAAAAACTGTTTTTT.

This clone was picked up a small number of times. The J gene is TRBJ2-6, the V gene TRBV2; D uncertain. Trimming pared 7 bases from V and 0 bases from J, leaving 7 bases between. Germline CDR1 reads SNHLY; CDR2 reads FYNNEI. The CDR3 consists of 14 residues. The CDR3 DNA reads TGTGCCAGCAACAGCTTCTCTGGGGCCAACGTCCTGACTTTC. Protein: CASNSFSGANVLTF. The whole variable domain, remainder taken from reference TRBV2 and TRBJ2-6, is EPEVTQTPSHQVTQMGQEVILRCVPISNHLYFYWYRQILGQKVEFLVSFYNNEISEKSEIFDDQFSVERPDGSNFTLKIRSTKLEDSAMYFCASNSFSGANVLTFGAGSRLTVL.

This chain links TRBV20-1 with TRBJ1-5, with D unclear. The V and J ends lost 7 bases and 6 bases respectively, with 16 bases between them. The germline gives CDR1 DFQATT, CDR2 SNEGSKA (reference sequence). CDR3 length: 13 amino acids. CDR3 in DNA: TGCAGTGTTCATAGGGAAGGGCGTCAGCCCCAGCATTTT. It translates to CSVHREGRQPQHF.

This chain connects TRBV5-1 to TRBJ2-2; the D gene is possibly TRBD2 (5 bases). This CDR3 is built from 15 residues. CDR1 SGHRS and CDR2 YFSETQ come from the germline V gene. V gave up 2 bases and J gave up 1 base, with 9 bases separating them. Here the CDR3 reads CASSFIARNTGELFF. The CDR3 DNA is TGCGCCAGCAGCTTCATAGCGAGGAACACCGGGGAGCTGTTTTTT.

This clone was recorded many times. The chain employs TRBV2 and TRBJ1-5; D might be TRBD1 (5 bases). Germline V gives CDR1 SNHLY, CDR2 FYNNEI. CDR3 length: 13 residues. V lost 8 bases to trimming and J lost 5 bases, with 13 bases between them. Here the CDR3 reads CASLSGTDQPQHF. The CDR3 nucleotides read TGTGCCAGCCTATCCGGGACGGATCAGCCCCAGCATTTT.

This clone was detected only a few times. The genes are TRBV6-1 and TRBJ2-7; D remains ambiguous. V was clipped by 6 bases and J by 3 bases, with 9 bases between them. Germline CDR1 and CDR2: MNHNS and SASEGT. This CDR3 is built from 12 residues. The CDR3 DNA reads TGTGCCAGCAGCGAAACGGGCTACGAGCAGTACTTC. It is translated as CASSETGYEQYF.

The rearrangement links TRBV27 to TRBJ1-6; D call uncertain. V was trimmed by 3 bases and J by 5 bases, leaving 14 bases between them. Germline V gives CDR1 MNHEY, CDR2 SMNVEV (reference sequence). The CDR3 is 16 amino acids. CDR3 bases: TGTGCCAGCAGTTTTGGCACATTACGAAATAATTCACCCCTCCACTTT. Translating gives CASSFGTLRNNSPLHF.

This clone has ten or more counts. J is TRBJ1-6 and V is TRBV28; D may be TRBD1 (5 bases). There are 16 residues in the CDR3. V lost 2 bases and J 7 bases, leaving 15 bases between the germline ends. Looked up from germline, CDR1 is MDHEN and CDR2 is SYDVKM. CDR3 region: CASSLDPDTRNSPLHF. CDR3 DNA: TGTGCCAGCAGTTTAGATCCGGACACCCGGAATTCACCCCTCCACTTT. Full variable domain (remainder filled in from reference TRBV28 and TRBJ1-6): DVKVTQSSRYLVKRTGEKVFLECVQDMDHENMFWYRQDPGLGLRLIYFSYDVKMKEKGDIPEGYSVSREKKERFSLILESASTNQTSMYLCASSLDPDTRNSPLHFGNGTRLTVT.

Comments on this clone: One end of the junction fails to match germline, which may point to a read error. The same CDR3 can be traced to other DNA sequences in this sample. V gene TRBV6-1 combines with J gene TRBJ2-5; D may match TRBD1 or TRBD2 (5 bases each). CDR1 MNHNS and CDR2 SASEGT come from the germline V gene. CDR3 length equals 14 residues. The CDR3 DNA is TGTGCCAGCACCCTGGCCCCCTTGGGGGAGACACAGTACTTC. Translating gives CASTLAPLGETQYF.

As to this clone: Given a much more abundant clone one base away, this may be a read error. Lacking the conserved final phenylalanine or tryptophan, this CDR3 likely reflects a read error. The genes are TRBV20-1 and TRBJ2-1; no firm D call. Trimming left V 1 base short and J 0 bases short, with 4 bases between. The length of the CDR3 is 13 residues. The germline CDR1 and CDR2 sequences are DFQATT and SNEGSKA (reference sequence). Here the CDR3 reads CSARGPSYNEQFS. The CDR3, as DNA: TGCAGTGCTAGAGGACCCTCCTACAATGAGCAGTTCTCC.